The clone carrying this TCR beta chain was seen a handful of times. What it recognizes is unknown. The ends were cut back, 5 bases at V and 0 bases at J, with 11 bases in the middle. CDR1 and CDR2 (germline): LNHDA, SQIVND (reference sequence). CDR3 size: 15 residues. TCRdb ran MiXCR on the 5' RACE reads and lists one entry per CDR3 protein. Among about 140,000 distinct CDR3 sequences listed, about 10% were seen once. This sample was taken from a study of CD8 T cells in ankylosing spondylitis. Whole-study findings and limits: A subset of motif variants has previously been described in the synovial fluid and blood of reactive arthritis. Apparently characteristic of ankylosing spondylitis blood was a TCR beta motif (roughly eight highly homologous variants).

This sequence originates from a female donor with ankylosing spondylitis or in good health (not recorded which). The material sequenced was blood, either unsorted or a sorted T cell fraction (not recorded which). The V and J genes are TRBV19 and TRBJ1-3, with no clear D. The CDR3, as DNA: TGTGCCAGTAGTTCTCCCGACGGCTCTGGAAACACCATATATTTT. It encodes CASSSPDGSGNTIYF.